Presented here are 24 T cell receptor beta chains from one specimen sequenced in a study of CXCR3-negative and CXCR3-positive naive CD8 T cells. Through 5' RACE with UMI labels, the TRB cDNA libraries were prepared. From its re-call of the 5' RACE reads, TCRdb lists each CDR3 protein once, without DNA. The sample data list roughly 40,000 distinct CDR3 sequences. Sequences were obtained from memory CD8+ T cells from blood. The source of these receptors is a human donor in good health. Some clones in this sample may be carry-over from other donors' samples.

The chain has TRBV6-2 or TRBV6-3 and TRBJ2-7; TCRdb returns TRBD1, unconfirmable since there is no DNA. From germline, CDR1 is MNHEY and CDR2 SVGEGT. The CDR3 length is 16 residues. The CDR3 is CASSYSGDQSSYEQYF.

The chain couples TRBV20-1 to TRBJ2-7; with no DNA, the TCRdb D assignment of TRBD1 cannot be verified. The germline CDR1 and CDR2 sequences are DFQATT and SNEGSKA (reference sequence). The CDR3 extends over 17 amino acids. The CDR3 loop reads CSASPARTVPAPYEQYF.

CDR3 sequence reads: CATSRDLGVSNEQFF. The rearrangement links TRBV15 to TRBJ2-1; no DNA is available, so the TRBD1 call from TCRdb remains unchecked. This CDR3 comprises 15 residues. The germline CDR1 and CDR2 sequences are LNHNV and YYDKDF (reference sequence).

The chain recombines TRBV9 with TRBJ1-1. This CDR3 comprises 13 residues. Germline assignment: CDR1 SGDLS and CDR2 YYNGEE. CDR3 in amino acids: CASSVGAITEAFF.

The genes are TRBV12-5 and TRBJ2-7; TCRdb calls TRBD2, which cannot be checked without DNA. CDR3 length: 14 residues. Germline CDR1 reads LGHNT; CDR2 reads FRNRAP. CDR3 sequence: CASGPLAGFREQYF.

This clonotype is classed as medium-sized by frequency. The genes are TRBV20-1 and TRBJ2-3; TCRdb outputs TRBD2, but without DNA this stays unchecked. Per germline, CDR1 DFQATT and CDR2 SNEGSKA (reference sequence). The CDR3 extends over 17 amino acids. CDR3 in amino acids: CSARDSRGGRTTDTQYF.

The gene calls are TRBV20-1 and TRBJ2-7; absent DNA, TCRdb's TRBD1 call cannot be checked. The CDR3 runs to 14 residues. The germline V gene has CDR1 DFQATT and CDR2 SNEGSKA (reference sequence). CDR3: CSAAGQGVSYEQYF.

The genes are TRBV6-5 and TRBJ1-5; TCRdb's assignment of TRBD1 cannot be checked, as there is no DNA. Looked up from germline, CDR1 is MNHEY and CDR2 is SVGAGI. CDR3 length: 14 residues. CDR3 amino acids: CASSYSGGSEPQHF.

The V gene is TRBV27, the J gene TRBJ1-1; without DNA, the TCRdb call of TRBD1 cannot be checked. The CDR3 length is 17 residues. Germline values: CDR1 MNHEY, CDR2 SMNVEV (reference sequence). CDR3 sequence: CASSSPTGVSVNTEAFF.

The CDR3: CSVEGWDRGQETQYF. This rearrangement joins TRBV29-1 to TRBJ2-5; TCRdb picks TRBD1, but there is no DNA to check that call. Germline V gene sequence: CDR1 SQVTM, CDR2 ANQGSEA. The CDR3 loop spans 15 amino acids.

The rearrangement joins TRBV6-5 to TRBJ2-3; without DNA, the TCRdb call of TRBD2 cannot be checked. The CDR3 length is 17 residues. The germline V gene has CDR1 MNHEY and CDR2 SVGAGI. The CDR3 spells CASSLRSHQGGTDTQYF.

V is TRBV29-1 and J is TRBJ1-2; TCRdb's D call of TRBD1 is untestable without DNA. This CDR3 region has 14 residues. The germline V gene has CDR1 SQVTM and CDR2 ANQGSEA. The CDR3 loop is CSVTPGQGADGYTF.

This chain uses TRBV5-1 with TRBJ2-1. CDR3 size: 15 residues. The germline CDR1 and CDR2 sequences are SGHRS and YFSETQ. The CDR3 region is CASSLVGSSYNEQFF. Drawing the rest from reference TRBV5-1 and TRBJ2-1, the complete variable domain is KAGVTQTPRYLIKTRGQQVTLSCSPISGHRSVSWYQQTPGQGLQFLFEYFSETQRNKGNFPGRFSGRQFSNSRSEMNVSTLELGDSALYLCASSLVGSSYNEQFFGPGTRLTVL.

The chain carries TRBV6-6 and TRBJ1-1. The CDR3 has 12 residues. CDR1 is MNHNY and CDR2 is SVGAGI in the germline V gene (reference sequence). The CDR3 is CASSYVESEAFF.

V is TRBV6-5 and J is TRBJ2-1; TCRdb's D call of TRBD2 is untestable without DNA. This CDR3 comprises 14 residues. The germline V gene has CDR1 MNHEY and CDR2 SVGAGI. The CDR3 spells CASSQRGDLNEQFF.

This clonotype is labeled medium-sized based on frequency. J is TRBJ2-1 and V is TRBV18; TCRdb gives TRBD2 as the D gene, but with no DNA this cannot be confirmed. CDR1 is KGHSH, CDR2 LQKENI, per germline. This CDR3 has 16 residues. The CDR3 reads CASSPWTSGANNEQFF.

The chain is built from TRBV7-8 and TRBJ2-1; the D gene TCRdb calls, TRBD1, cannot be checked with no DNA. The germline CDR1 and CDR2 sequences are SGHVS and FQNEAQ. There are 15 residues in the CDR3. Here the CDR3 reads CASSLGIGAADEQFF.

This chain joins TRBV29-1 and TRBJ1-5. The CDR3 has 12 residues. The V gene's germline CDR1 is SQVTM and CDR2 ANQGSEA. CDR3: CSVRYSNQPQHF. Together with reference TRBV29-1 and TRBJ1-5, the CDR3 gives the full variable domain: SAVISQKPSRDICQRGTSLTIQCQVDSQVTMMFWYRQQPGQSLTLIATANQGSEATYESGFVIDKFPISRPNLTFSTLTVSNMSPEDSSIYLCSVRYSNQPQHFGDGTRLSIL.

The rearrangement joins TRBV6-5 to TRBJ2-3; TCRdb's D gene call, TRBD1, goes unchecked for lack of DNA. Germline V gene lookup returns CDR1 MNHEY and CDR2 SVGAGI. The CDR3 has 17 amino acids. The CDR3 is CASSYSSGVGVTDTQYF.

The chain links TRBV6-2 or TRBV6-3 to TRBJ2-7; absent DNA, TCRdb's TRBD2 call cannot be checked. The germline CDR1 and CDR2 sequences are MNHEY and SVGEGT. The CDR3 length is 13 residues. CDR3 amino acids: CASSPPTSNEQYF.

The rearrangement links TRBV7-6 to TRBJ2-7; the D call of TRBD1 rests on TCRdb alone, since no DNA is present to check it. CDR3 length equals 12 residues. Per germline, CDR1 SGHVS and CDR2 FNYEAQ. CDR3 region: CASTPGGYEQYF.

The V and J genes are TRBV6-8 and TRBJ1-2. CDR1 is MNHGY and CDR2 is SAAAGT in the germline V gene. This CDR3 has 15 residues. The CDR3 sequence: CASSYSGEANYGYTF.

The CDR3 loop is CAISDLTDNEQFF. This chain joins TRBV10-3 and TRBJ2-1. Germline CDR1 is ENHRY and CDR2 is SYGVKD. This CDR3 region has 13 residues.

The rearrangement links TRBV28 to TRBJ1-3. Germline values: CDR1 MDHEN, CDR2 SYDVKM. This CDR3 has 15 amino acids. This CDR3 reads CASSSGTGSGNTIYF.